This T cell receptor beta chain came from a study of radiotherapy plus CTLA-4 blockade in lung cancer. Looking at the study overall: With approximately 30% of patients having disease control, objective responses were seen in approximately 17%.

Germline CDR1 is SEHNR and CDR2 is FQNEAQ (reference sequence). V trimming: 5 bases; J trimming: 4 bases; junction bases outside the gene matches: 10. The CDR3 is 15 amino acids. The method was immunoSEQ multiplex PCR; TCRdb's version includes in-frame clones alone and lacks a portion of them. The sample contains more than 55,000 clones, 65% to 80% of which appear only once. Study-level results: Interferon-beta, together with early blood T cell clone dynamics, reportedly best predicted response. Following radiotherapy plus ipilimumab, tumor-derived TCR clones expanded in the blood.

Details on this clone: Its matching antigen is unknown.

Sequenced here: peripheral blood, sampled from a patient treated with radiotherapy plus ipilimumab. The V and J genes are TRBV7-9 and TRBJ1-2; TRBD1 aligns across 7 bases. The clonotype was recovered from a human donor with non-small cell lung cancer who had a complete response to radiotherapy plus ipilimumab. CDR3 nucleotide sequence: TGTGCCAGCAGCCGGGACAGCCCCAAGAGCTATGGCTACACCTTC. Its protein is CASSRDSPKSYGYTF.